The sample holds many counts of the clone carrying this T cell receptor (beta chain). TCRdb analysed the 5' RACE reads with MiXCR anew, one entry per CDR3 protein. The repertoire holds tens of thousands of distinct CDR3 sequences, 7.9% seen once, with roughly 12% in the top ten. This entry comes from a study of early T cells in non-severe SARS-CoV-2 infection. Study-level background: Sequencing input comprised bulk RNA from unsorted whole blood; chain pairing was not available.

The germline V and J ends were trimmed by 4 bases and 9 bases, with 14 bases remaining between them. From germline, CDR1 is SGHDT and CDR2 YYEEEE. The CDR3 contains 14 residues. The chain uses TRBV5-6 and TRBJ1-6; no definite D call. Sequencing used whole blood, obtained at baseline. This clonotype was sampled from an adult who was a healthcare worker with PCR-confirmed SARS-CoV-2 infection or an uninfected control (not recorded which). The CDR3 coding sequence is TGTGCCAGCAGCCCGGTGAGAGGCTCTTCACCCCTCCACTTT. Protein sequence: CASSPVRGSSPLHF.